This is a list of T cell receptor beta chains from one sample in a study of T-cell memory formation after mild COVID-19. TCRdb re-derived calls from the 5' RACE reads in MiXCR, one entry per CDR3 protein. There are 500,000 to 650,000 distinct CDR3 sequences in the sample; less than 25% occur only once, and around 8.4% lies in the top ten. The source material was PBMCs or a T cell subset sorted from them (not recorded which). The origin of the receptors is an adult woman who had mild COVID-19 (a few samples of this study predate the infection). Cell type and time point are not known. Both conserved end residues are part of each CDR3. A D gene is named only where the DNA matches it firmly. Expanded clones are given a class, and other clones once, few, many or no size at all.

j_call: TRBJ2-3; clone_size: NA; v_call: TRBV20-1; d_call: NA; cdr3_aa: CSAGRPGSDLDTQYF; cdr3_nt: TGCAGTGCTGGACGGCCAGGGTCTGACCTGGATACGCAGTATTTT
j_call: TRBJ2-1; clone_size: NA; v_call: TRBV29-1; d_call: NA; cdr3_aa: CSAADVGDEQFF; cdr3_nt: TGCAGCGCGGCGGATGTAGGGGATGAGCAGTTCTTC
j_call: TRBJ1-1; clone_size: NA; v_call: TRBV20-1; d_call: NA; cdr3_aa: CSARDLGGESTEAFF; cdr3_nt: TGCAGTGCTAGAGATCTGGGGGGCGAGAGCACTGAAGCTTTCTTT
j_call: TRBJ1-3; clone_size: few; v_call: TRBV19; d_call: NA; cdr3_aa: CASKDRSGNTIYF; cdr3_nt: TGTGCCAGTAAGGACCGATCTGGAAACACCATATATTTT
j_call: TRBJ2-1; clone_size: few; v_call: TRBV7-8; d_call: TRBD1; cdr3_aa: CASSSTGGLFNEQFF; cdr3_nt: TGTGCCAGCAGCTCGACAGGGGGCCTCTTCAATGAGCAGTTCTTC
j_call: TRBJ2-1; clone_size: few; v_call: TRBV7-9; d_call: TRBD2; cdr3_aa: CASSLEGLADNEQFF; cdr3_nt: TGTGCCAGCAGCTTAGAAGGACTAGCGGACAATGAGCAGTTCTTC
j_call: TRBJ1-2; clone_size: NA; v_call: TRBV3-1; d_call: NA; cdr3_aa: CASSQRGVFVSYTF; cdr3_nt: TGTGCCAGCAGCCAACGCGGGGTGTTCGTGAGCTACACCTTC
j_call: TRBJ2-1; clone_size: NA; v_call: TRBV7-9; d_call: TRBD2; cdr3_aa: CASSFGTSDNEQFF; cdr3_nt: TGTGCCAGCAGCTTCGGGACTAGCGACAATGAGCAGTTCTTC
j_call: TRBJ1-1; clone_size: NA; v_call: TRBV29-1; d_call: NA; cdr3_aa: CSVSQVNTEAFF; cdr3_nt: TGCAGCGTTTCCCAGGTTAACACTGAAGCTTTCTTT
j_call: TRBJ2-7; clone_size: few; v_call: TRBV4-3; d_call: TRBD2; cdr3_aa: CASSHSSLAGEGGEQYF; cdr3_nt: TGCGCCAGCAGCCACAGCTCCCTAGCGGGTGAAGGGGGTGAGCAGTACTTC
j_call: TRBJ2-3; clone_size: NA; v_call: TRBV5-1; d_call: TRBD1; cdr3_aa: CASTVIGTGGADTQYF; cdr3_nt: TGCGCCAGCACCGTAATCGGGACAGGGGGTGCAGATACGCAGTATTTT
j_call: TRBJ2-7; clone_size: many; v_call: TRBV6-6; d_call: NA; cdr3_aa: CASSQDIGSYEQYF; cdr3_nt: TGTGCCAGCAGCCAAGACATCGGGTCTTACGAGCAGTACTTC
j_call: TRBJ2-3; clone_size: few; v_call: TRBV18; d_call: NA; cdr3_aa: CASSPQDSGDTQYF; cdr3_nt: TGTGCCAGCTCACCACAGGACTCTGGAGATACGCAGTATTTT
j_call: TRBJ2-5; clone_size: NA; v_call: TRBV7-2; d_call: TRBD2; cdr3_aa: CASANGAGPKETQYF; cdr3_nt: TGTGCCAGCGCTAATGGAGCGGGACCGAAAGAGACCCAGTACTTC
j_call: TRBJ2-3; clone_size: NA; v_call: TRBV29-1; d_call: NA; cdr3_aa: CSVPGTPRTDTQYF; cdr3_nt: TGCAGCGTCCCTGGGACTCCCCGCACAGATACGCAGTATTTT
j_call: TRBJ2-7; clone_size: NA; v_call: TRBV5-1; d_call: NA; cdr3_aa: CASSLTSGEYEQYF; cdr3_nt: TGCGCCAGCAGCTTGACTTCAGGGGAGTACGAGCAGTACTTC
j_call: TRBJ1-5; clone_size: NA; v_call: TRBV14; d_call: NA; cdr3_aa: CASSVPQDQPQHF; cdr3_nt: TGTGCCAGCAGCGTACCGCAGGATCAGCCCCAGCATTTT